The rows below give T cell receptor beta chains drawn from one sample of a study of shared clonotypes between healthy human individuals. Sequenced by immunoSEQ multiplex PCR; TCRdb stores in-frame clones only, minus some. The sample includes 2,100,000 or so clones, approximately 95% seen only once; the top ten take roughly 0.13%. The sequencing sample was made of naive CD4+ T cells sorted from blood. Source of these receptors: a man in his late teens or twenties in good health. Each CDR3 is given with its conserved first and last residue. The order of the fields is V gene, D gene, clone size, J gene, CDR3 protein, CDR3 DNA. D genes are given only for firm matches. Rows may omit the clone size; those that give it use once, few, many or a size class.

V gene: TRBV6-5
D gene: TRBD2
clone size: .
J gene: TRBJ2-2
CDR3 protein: CASKRLAGSGELFF
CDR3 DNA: TGTGCCAGCAAAAGACTAGCGGGTTCCGGGGAGCTGTTTTTT

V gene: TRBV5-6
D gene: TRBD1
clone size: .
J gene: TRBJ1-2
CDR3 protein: CASSAGTGGWYGYTF
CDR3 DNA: TGTGCCAGCAGCGCCGGGACAGGGGGTTGGTATGGCTACACCTTC

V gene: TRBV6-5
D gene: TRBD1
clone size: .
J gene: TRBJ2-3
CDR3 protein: CASKLGTVRTDTQYF
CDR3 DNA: TGTGCCAGCAAACTCGGGACAGTACGAACAGATACGCAGTATTTT

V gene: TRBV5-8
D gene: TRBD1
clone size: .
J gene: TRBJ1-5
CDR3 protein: CASSPRRYKTGSNNQPQHF
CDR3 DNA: TGTGCCAGCAGCCCTAGGAGATATAAGACAGGGTCCAACAATCAGCCCCAGCATTTT

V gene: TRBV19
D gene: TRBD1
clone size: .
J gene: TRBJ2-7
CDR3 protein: CASSPGTGGGEQYF
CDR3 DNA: TGTGCCAGTAGCCCAGGGACAGGGGGTGGGGAGCAGTACTTC

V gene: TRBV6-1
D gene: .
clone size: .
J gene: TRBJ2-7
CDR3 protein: CASSEAPPDSRLRQYF
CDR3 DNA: TGTGCCAGCAGTGAAGCTCCCCCGGACTCACGACTAAGGCAGTACTTC

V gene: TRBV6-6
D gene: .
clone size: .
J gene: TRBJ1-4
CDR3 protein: CASRHRVGEKLFF
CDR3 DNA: TGTGCCAGCAGGCACAGGGTAGGCGAAAAACTGTTTTTT

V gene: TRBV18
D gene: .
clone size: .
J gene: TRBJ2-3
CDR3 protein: CASSPASSDTQYF
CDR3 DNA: TGTGCCAGCTCACCAGCTTCTTCGGATACGCAGTATTTT

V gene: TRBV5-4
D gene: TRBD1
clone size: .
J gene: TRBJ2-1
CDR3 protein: CASTQPTGDDEQFF
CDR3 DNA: TGTGCCAGCACCCAACCGACAGGGGATGATGAGCAGTTCTTC

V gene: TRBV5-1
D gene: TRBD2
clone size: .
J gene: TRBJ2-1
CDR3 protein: CASSRPSGGAPHEQFF
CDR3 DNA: TGCGCCAGCAGCCGACCTAGCGGGGGGGCCCCCCATGAGCAGTTCTTC

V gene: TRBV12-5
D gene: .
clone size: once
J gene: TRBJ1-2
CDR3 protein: CASGTDNYGYTF
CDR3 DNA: TGTGCTAGTGGGACAGATAACTATGGCTACACCTTC